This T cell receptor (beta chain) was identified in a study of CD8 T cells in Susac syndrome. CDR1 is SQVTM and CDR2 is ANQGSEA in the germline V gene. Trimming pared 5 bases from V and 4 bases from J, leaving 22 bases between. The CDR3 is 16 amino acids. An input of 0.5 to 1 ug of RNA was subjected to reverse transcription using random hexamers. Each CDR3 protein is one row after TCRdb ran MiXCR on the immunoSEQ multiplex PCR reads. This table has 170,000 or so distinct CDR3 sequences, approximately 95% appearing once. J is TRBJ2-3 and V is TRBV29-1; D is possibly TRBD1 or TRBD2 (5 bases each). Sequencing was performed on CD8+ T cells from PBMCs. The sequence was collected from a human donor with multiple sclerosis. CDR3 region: CSVPPASEGRPDTQYF. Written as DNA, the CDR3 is TGCAGCGTTCCGCCAGCGTCTGAGGGGCGGCCAGATACGCAGTATTTT.